The rows below give T cell receptor beta chains drawn from one sample of a study of identical twins. TCRdb re-called the 5' RACE reads through MiXCR, storing one row per CDR3 protein. The profile covers more than 1.5 million distinct CDR3 sequences, with less than 35% appearing a single time and about 0.27% taken by the ten largest. Sequencing used cord blood. The receptor source for this set is a newborn girl in good health. The CDR3 runs from the conserved cysteine through the conserved F or W. D genes are given only for firm matches. A clone size is listed for some rows: how often the clone was seen (once, few, many), or a class if it is expanded.

j_call: TRBJ2-1; d_call: -; clone_size: -; v_call: TRBV27; cdr3_aa: CASSDWTLGPYNEQFF; cdr3_nt: TGTGCCAGCAGTGATTGGACCTTGGGTCCCTACAATGAGCAGTTCTTC
j_call: TRBJ2-1; d_call: TRBD2; clone_size: many; v_call: TRBV4-1; cdr3_aa: CASSQEDSGGAYNEQFF; cdr3_nt: TGCGCCAGCAGCCAAGAAGATTCCGGGGGGGCCTACAATGAGCAGTTCTTC
j_call: TRBJ2-7; d_call: -; clone_size: -; v_call: TRBV3-1; cdr3_aa: CASSQTKSSYEQYF; cdr3_nt: TGTGCCAGCAGCCAGACCAAGAGCTCCTACGAGCAGTACTTC
j_call: TRBJ2-7; d_call: -; clone_size: few; v_call: TRBV20-1; cdr3_aa: CSARNRDNYEQYF; cdr3_nt: TGCAGTGCGCGGAACCGGGACAACTACGAGCAGTACTTC
j_call: TRBJ1-5; d_call: -; clone_size: few; v_call: TRBV6-1; cdr3_aa: CASSEFVYRDGYNQPQHF; cdr3_nt: TGTGCCAGCAGTGAATTTGTCTACCGGGACGGTTACAATCAGCCCCAGCATTTT
j_call: TRBJ2-3; d_call: -; clone_size: few; v_call: TRBV2; cdr3_aa: CASSVDITQYF; cdr3_nt: TGTGCCAGCAGTGTTGATATTACGCAGTATTTT
j_call: TRBJ2-3; d_call: TRBD2; clone_size: -; v_call: TRBV11-2; cdr3_aa: CASTTLAGGPVTQYF; cdr3_nt: TGTGCCAGCACCACACTAGCGGGAGGGCCAGTTACGCAGTATTTT
j_call: TRBJ2-7; d_call: TRBD2; clone_size: many; v_call: TRBV27; cdr3_aa: CASSLRLAGHSYEQYF; cdr3_nt: TGTGCCAGCAGTTTACGGCTAGCGGGGCACTCCTACGAGCAGTACTTC
j_call: TRBJ2-4; d_call: -; clone_size: many; v_call: TRBV29-1; cdr3_aa: CSARGAKNIQYF; cdr3_nt: TGCAGCGCCCGGGGAGCCAAAAACATTCAGTACTTC
j_call: TRBJ1-2; d_call: -; clone_size: -; v_call: TRBV7-2; cdr3_aa: CASTLSTGNGYTF; cdr3_nt: TGTGCCAGCACCCTAAGTACTGGGAATGGCTACACCTTC
j_call: TRBJ2-3; d_call: TRBD2; clone_size: -; v_call: TRBV20-1; cdr3_aa: CSAGTSGGHTDTQYF; cdr3_nt: TGCAGTGCTGGGACTAGCGGGGGCCACACAGATACGCAGTATTTT
j_call: TRBJ2-1; d_call: TRBD2; clone_size: few; v_call: TRBV12-3/TRBV12-4; cdr3_aa: CASSLRGLLAGYNEQFF; cdr3_nt: TGTGCCAGCAGTTTAAGGGGCCTACTAGCGGGGTACAATGAGCAGTTCTTC
j_call: TRBJ2-1; d_call: TRBD2; clone_size: -; v_call: TRBV5-1; cdr3_aa: CASSLRSLAGVGGEQFF; cdr3_nt: TGCGCCAGCAGCTTGAGGTCCCTAGCGGGAGTCGGGGGTGAGCAGTTCTTC
j_call: TRBJ2-3; d_call: TRBD2; clone_size: -; v_call: TRBV5-5; cdr3_aa: CASSLSLAGVSTDTQYF; cdr3_nt: TGTGCCAGCAGCTTGTCCCTAGCGGGAGTGAGCACAGATACGCAGTATTTT
j_call: TRBJ1-2; d_call: TRBD1; clone_size: once; v_call: TRBV19; cdr3_aa: CASTPDRGPFGYTF; cdr3_nt: TGTGCCAGTACCCCGGACAGGGGGCCCTTCGGTTACACCTTC
j_call: TRBJ2-7; d_call: TRBD2; clone_size: -; v_call: TRBV3-1; cdr3_aa: CASSQIGTRSYNEQYF; cdr3_nt: TGTGCCAGCAGCCAGATAGGGACTAGGTCCTACAATGAGCAGTACTTC
j_call: TRBJ2-2; d_call: TRBD1; clone_size: -; v_call: TRBV28; cdr3_aa: CASSFGTTGKGTGELFF; cdr3_nt: TGTGCCAGCAGTTTTGGGACGACAGGGAAAGGTACCGGGGAGCTGTTTTTT
j_call: TRBJ2-5; d_call: TRBD2; clone_size: -; v_call: TRBV7-9; cdr3_aa: CASSRTSAETQYF; cdr3_nt: TGTGCCAGCAGCAGGACTAGCGCAGAGACCCAGTACTTC
j_call: TRBJ2-7; d_call: TRBD2; clone_size: few; v_call: TRBV10-3; cdr3_aa: CAISGSGRRRDEQYF; cdr3_nt: TGTGCCATCAGCGGTAGCGGGAGGAGGAGGGACGAGCAGTACTTC
j_call: TRBJ2-7; d_call: -; clone_size: -; v_call: TRBV2; cdr3_aa: CASTQRLVSYEQYF; cdr3_nt: TGTGCCAGCACCCAGAGGCTAGTCAGCTACGAGCAGTACTTC
j_call: TRBJ2-5; d_call: -; clone_size: few; v_call: TRBV29-1; cdr3_aa: CSVSHRVGETQYF; cdr3_nt: TGCAGCGTTTCCCACAGGGTGGGAGAGACCCAGTACTTC
j_call: TRBJ2-7; d_call: TRBD2; clone_size: few; v_call: TRBV27; cdr3_aa: CASSSHWTSSYEQYF; cdr3_nt: TGTGCCAGCAGTTCTCACTGGACTAGCTCCTACGAGCAGTACTTC